Listed below are T cell receptor beta chains from one sample, sequenced in a study of graft-versus-host responses after intestinal transplantation. Only in-frame clones appear in the TCRdb table, and some are missing; sequencing was by immunoSEQ multiplex PCR. In the table there are 9,500 to 15,000 clones, 35% of which are singletons. Specimen: alloreactive CD8+ T cells from a mixed lymphocyte reaction culture, collected before intestinal transplant. The origin of the receptors is a human patient who received an intestinal transplant. The CDR3 runs from the conserved cysteine through the conserved F or W. The D gene is left open where the match is weak. For some rows the clone size is stated as once, few or many, or as a class when expanded; others skip it.

V,D,size,J,CDR3,DNA
TRBV30,-,few,TRBJ1-1,CAWTQGPSNTEAFF,TGTGCCTGGACCCAGGGGCCCTCGAACACTGAAGCTTTCTTT
TRBV9,TRBD2,medium-sized,TRBJ2-7,CASSVDGGRSSYEQYF,TGTGCCAGCAGCGTAGACGGCGGGAGGTCCTCCTACGAGCAGTACTTC
TRBV27,-,-,TRBJ1-5,CASSLSTGSNQPQHF,TGTGCCAGCAGTCTCTCGACGGGTTCGAATCAGCCCCAGCATTTT
TRBV4-1,TRBD2,-,TRBJ2-1,CASSGRVYNEQFF,TGCGCCAGCAGCGGGAGGGTCTACAATGAGCAGTTCTTC
TRBV28,TRBD2,few,TRBJ2-5,CASSLSLSGLAGGGQETQYF,TGTGCCAGCAGTTTATCGTTGTCCGGACTAGCGGGAGGAGGACAAGAGACCCAGTACTTC
TRBV5-1,TRBD2,-,TRBJ2-5,CASSLESSGRPQETQYF,TGCGCCAGCAGCTTGGAGTCGAGCGGGAGACCCCAAGAGACCCAGTACTTC
TRBV28,-,-,TRBJ2-7,CASSWGLLEQYF,TGTGCCAGCAGCTGGGGTCTTCTCGAGCAGTACTTC
TRBV5-5,TRBD1,few,TRBJ2-2,CASSLALGQAYTGELFF,TGTGCCAGCAGCTTGGCCCTGGGACAGGCCTACACCGGGGAGCTGTTTTTT
TRBV19,-,medium-sized,TRBJ2-1,CASTPEGWDNEQFF,TGTGCCAGTACCCCCGAGGGCTGGGACAATGAGCAGTTCTTC
TRBV6-8,TRBD1,-,TRBJ2-7,CASSPGGEQYF,TGTGCCAGCAGCCCAGGGGGCGAGCAGTACTTC
TRBV7-8,-,-,TRBJ1-3,CASSLSPTGFSGNTIYF,TGTGCCAGCAGCTTATCTCCGACAGGTTTCTCTGGAAACACCATATATTTT
TRBV9,TRBD1,-,TRBJ1-2,CASSGATGTGYDGYTF,TGTGCCAGCAGCGGGGCAACCGGGACAGGGTATGATGGCTACACCTTC
TRBV30,-,-,TRBJ1-2,CAEGGSSYGYTF,TGTGCCGAGGGGGGCAGCTCCTATGGCTACACCTTC
TRBV6-5,-,few,TRBJ2-3,CASSYYLGDTQYF,TGTGCCAGCAGTTACTATCTTGGAGATACGCAGTATTTT
TRBV29-1,TRBD2,-,TRBJ2-3,CSVGTSGTDTQYF,TGCAGCGTTGGGACTAGCGGCACAGATACGCAGTATTTT
TRBV4-3,TRBD1,once,TRBJ2-7,CASSQDWQGAFYEQYF,TGCGCCAGCAGCCAAGATTGGCAGGGGGCGTTCTACGAGCAGTACTTC
TRBV7-8,TRBD2,few,TRBJ2-2,CASSLQEGLVNTGELFF,TGTGCCAGCAGCCTCCAGGAGGGACTAGTAAACACCGGGGAGCTGTTTTTT
TRBV7-6,TRBD2,-,TRBJ2-7,CASSPSEGGSGHEQYF,TGTGCCAGCAGCCCCTCCGAGGGCGGGAGCGGGCACGAGCAGTACTTC
TRBV10-3,TRBD1,medium-sized,TRBJ1-1,CAISDQGDEAFF,TGTGCCATCAGTGACCAGGGGGATGAAGCTTTCTTT
TRBV6-5,TRBD2,-,TRBJ2-1,CASRRSGGNEQFF,TGTGCCAGCAGGAGAAGCGGGGGCAATGAGCAGTTCTTC
TRBV7-9,TRBD1,few,TRBJ2-7,CASSSSTGELGYEQYF,TGTGCCAGCAGTTCCTCGACAGGGGAGTTGGGCTACGAGCAGTACTTC
TRBV4-2,-,few,TRBJ2-7,CASSLAPGASYEQYF,TGTGCCAGCAGCTTGGCCCCCGGGGCCTCCTACGAGCAGTACTTC
TRBV7-3,-,once,TRBJ1-1,CASSPGSGVAFF,TGTGCCAGCAGCCCCGGAAGCGGGGTAGCTTTCTTT